The 15 T cell receptor beta chains reported below all come from one sample, sequenced in a study of blood T cell repertoires in COVID-19. Produced via immunoSEQ multiplex PCR; TCRdb's table is partial and in-frame only. The top ten hold about 3% of the sample, which has around 500,000 clones, around 85% seen once. Sequencing used peripheral blood. These receptors all stem from a human donor in a cohort sampled during active COVID-19.

This chain connects TRBV6-2 or TRBV6-3 to TRBJ2-5, with 12 positions matching TRBD1. Germline values: CDR1 MNHEY, CDR2 SVGEGT. CDR3 size: 15 residues. Germline trimming cut 4 bases from V and 5 bases from J; bases unmatched to any gene: 5. CDR3 coding DNA: TGTGCCAGCAGTTCCGGGACAGGGGGCGGCGAGACCCAGTACTTC. Amino acid sequence: CASSSGTGGGETQYF.

The chain joins TRBV7-2 to TRBJ2-3, with TRBD1 matching over 11 bases. The CDR3 is 15 residues long. V lost 4 bases and J lost 4; bases outside the gene matches: 4. The germline V gene has CDR1 SGHTA and CDR2 FQGNSA. The CDR3 sequence is CASSWGQGVADTQYF. DNA of the CDR3: TGTGCCAGCAGCTGGGGACAGGGGGTAGCAGATACGCAGTATTTT. The full variable domain, completed using reference TRBV7-2 and TRBJ2-3, is GAGVSQSPSNKVTEKGKDVELRCDPISGHTALYWYRQSLGQGLEFLIYFQGNSAPDKSGLPSDRFSAERTGGSVSTLTIQRTQQEDSAVYLCASSWGQGVADTQYFGPGTRLTVL.

The gene calls are TRBV19 and TRBJ1-5; 8 bases are a match to TRBD1. J gave up 11 bases and V 5 bases, and 8 bases lay outside the gene matches. The CDR3 totals 13 residues. Germline CDR1 reads LNHDA; CDR2 reads SQIVND (reference sequence). CDR3 sequence: CASSWDRFDAQHF. The DNA of the CDR3 is TGTGCCAGTAGTTGGGACAGGTTTGATGCCCAGCATTTT.

V and J are TRBV6-5 and TRBJ2-7, with TRBD1 identical over 7 bases. The germline V gene has CDR1 MNHEY and CDR2 SVGAGI. This CDR3 has 15 residues. The ends lost 4 bases at V and 1 base at J; junction bases unmatched: 7. The CDR3 nucleotides read TGTGCCAGCAGTTCCCCAGGGACAGTTTCCTACGAGCAGTACTTC. This sequence encodes CASSSPGTVSYEQYF.

The J gene is TRBJ2-1, the V gene TRBV9, with 7 bases aligning to TRBD1. This CDR3 region has 15 residues. V lost 1 base to trimming and J lost 3 bases; unmatched junction nucleotides: 4. Germline CDR1 reads SGDLS; CDR2 reads YYNGEE. This CDR3 reads CASSVFTGDYNEQFF. DNA for the CDR3: TGTGCCAGCAGCGTATTTACAGGGGACTACAATGAGCAGTTCTTC. The full variable domain, in which reference TRBV9 and TRBJ2-1 provide the parts outside the CDR3, is DSGVTQTPKHLITATGQRVTLRCSPRSGDLSVYWYQQSLDQGLQFLIQYYNGEERAKGNILERFSAQQFPDLHSELNLSSLELGDSALYFCASSVFTGDYNEQFFGPGTRLTVL.

J is TRBJ2-1 and V is TRBV11-2, with unresolved D. The CDR3 is 14 amino acids. Per the germline V gene, CDR1 is SGHAT and CDR2 is FQNNGV. Trimming took 7 bases from V and 7 from J, leaving 17 bases between them. The CDR3 spells CASTIGNSKNEQFF. The CDR3 nucleotides read TGTGCCAGCACTATAGGCAACAGTAAGAATGAGCAGTTCTTC.

J is TRBJ1-2 and V is TRBV4-3; unclear D gene. V was shortened by 4 bases and J by 3 bases, with 15 bases between the two germline ends. There are 15 residues in the CDR3. Germline V gene lookup returns CDR1 LGHNA and CDR2 YSLEER. The CDR3, as DNA: TGCGCCAGCAGCCTCCGAACTCCGGGTGACTATGGCTACACCTTC. Translated: CASSLRTPGDYGYTF.

This clone was counted only a few times. The chain uses TRBV6-5 and TRBJ2-7; TRBD2 matches at 9 bases. The CDR3 has 16 residues. Looked up from germline, CDR1 is MNHEY and CDR2 is SVGAGI. V lost 0 bases and J lost 2; bases outside the gene matches: 5. The CDR3 DNA reads TGTGCCAGCAGTTACTCTGTGGGACTAGCAACCTACGAGCAGTACTTC. Translating it yields CASSYSVGLATYEQYF.

The V and J genes are TRBV19 and TRBJ1-4, with TRBD1 matching over 8 bases. This CDR3 is 14 amino acids long. After removal of 9 bases from V and 4 bases from J, the junction contained 7 bases not matched to a gene. Germline assignment: CDR1 LNHDA and CDR2 SQIVND (reference sequence). CDR3 sequence (DNA): TGTGCCAGCCATGGACAGGGCGGTAATGAAAAACTGTTTTTT. Protein: CASHGQGGNEKLFF. Drawing the rest from reference TRBV19 and TRBJ1-4, the complete variable domain is DGGITQSPKYLFRKEGQNVTLSCEQNLNHDAMYWYRQDPGQGLRLIYYSQIVNDFQKGDIAEGYSVSREKKESFPLTVTSAQKNPTAFYLCASHGQGGNEKLFFGSGTQLSVL.

The rearrangement uses TRBV28 and TRBJ2-5; 11 bases map to TRBD1. The ends lost 5 bases at V and 4 bases at J; junction bases unmatched: 6. The CDR3 has 15 amino acids. Germline loops: CDR1 MDHEN, CDR2 SYDVKM. CDR3 nucleotide sequence: TGTGCCAGCAGTACTATCGGGACAGGGGGAGAGACCCAGTACTTC. It yields the protein CASSTIGTGGETQYF.

The chain carries TRBV28 and TRBJ2-7; 8 bases align to TRBD1. Germline V CDR1 and CDR2: MDHEN, SYDVKM. The CDR3 consists of 14 residues. Trimming took 3 bases from V and 5 from J; bases not matched to a gene: 6. For the CDR3, the DNA is TGTGCCAGCAGTTTGGGCAGGGGGCGAAACGAGCAGTACTTC. This sequence encodes CASSLGRGRNEQYF.

This chain connects TRBV28 to TRBJ2-3, with 9 bases that match TRBD2. The CDR3 loop spans 15 amino acids. The V gene end was trimmed by 2 bases and the J gene end by 2 bases; junction bases not matched to a gene: 2. Germline V gives CDR1 MDHEN, CDR2 SYDVKM. CDR3 DNA sequence: TGTGCCAGCAGTTTAGCTAGCGGGAACACAGATACGCAGTATTTT. Translating it yields CASSLASGNTDTQYF.

The chain is built from TRBV23-1 and TRBJ2-2; D is possibly TRBD1 (8 bases). TRBV23-1 is an ORF, with its function uncertain. Between the trimmed V and J ends, which lost 3 bases and 7 bases, there was a span of 15 bases. CDR3 length: 15 amino acids. The CDR3 region has the DNA TGCGCCAGCAGTCAGTTGACAGGGGAGGGCGGGGAGCTGTTTTTT. It codes for CASSQLTGEGGELFF.

The CDR3 DNA follows: TGTGCCAGCAACGGACAGGGCCTCGCTGTTAATGGCTACACCTTC. This encodes CASNGQGLAVNGYTF. This sequence joins TRBV2 and TRBJ1-2; 8 nucleotides agree with TRBD1. The ends lost 7 bases at V and 6 bases at J; junction bases unmatched: 13. CDR3 length equals 15 residues. Germline CDR1 SNHLY, CDR2 FYNNEI.

This clone was counted a few times. This chain uses TRBV3-1 (or the pseudogene TRBV3-2) with TRBJ1-2, with 12 bases identical to TRBD1. This CDR3 contains 17 residues. CDR1 is LGHDT and CDR2 is YNNKEL in the germline V gene (reference sequence). With 3 bases clipped from V and 3 bases from J, the junction kept 8 bases outside the gene matches. The CDR3 coding sequence is TGTGCCAGCAGCCAGACGCCCGGGACAGGGGGCCACTATGGCTACACCTTC. Translated, it gives CASSQTPGTGGHYGYTF.